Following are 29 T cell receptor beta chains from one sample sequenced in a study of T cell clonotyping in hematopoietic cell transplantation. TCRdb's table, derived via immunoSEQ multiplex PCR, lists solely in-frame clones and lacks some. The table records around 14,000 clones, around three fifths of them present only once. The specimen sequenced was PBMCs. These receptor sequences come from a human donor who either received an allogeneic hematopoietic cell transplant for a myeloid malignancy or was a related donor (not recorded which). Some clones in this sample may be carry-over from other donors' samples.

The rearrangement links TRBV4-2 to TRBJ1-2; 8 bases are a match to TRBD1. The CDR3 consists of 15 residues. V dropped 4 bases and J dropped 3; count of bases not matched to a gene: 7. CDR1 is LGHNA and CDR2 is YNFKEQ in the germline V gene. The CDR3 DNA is TGTGCCAGCAGCCGGATTCAGGGGGCAGACTATGGCTACACCTTC. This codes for CASSRIQGADYGYTF.

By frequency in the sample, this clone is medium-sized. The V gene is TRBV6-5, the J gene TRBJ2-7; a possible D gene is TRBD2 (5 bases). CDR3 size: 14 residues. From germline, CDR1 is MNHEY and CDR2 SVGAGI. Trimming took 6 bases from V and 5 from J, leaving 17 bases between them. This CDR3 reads CASSLRPSFNEQYF. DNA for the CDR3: TGTGCCAGCAGCTTAAGACCTAGCTTTAACGAGCAGTACTTC.

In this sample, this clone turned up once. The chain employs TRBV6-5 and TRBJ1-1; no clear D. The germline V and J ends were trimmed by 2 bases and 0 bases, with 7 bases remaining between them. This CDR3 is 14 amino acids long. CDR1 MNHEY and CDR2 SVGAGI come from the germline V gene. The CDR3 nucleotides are TGTGCCAGCAGTTACGGCGGAATGAACACTGAAGCTTTCTTT. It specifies CASSYGGMNTEAFF.

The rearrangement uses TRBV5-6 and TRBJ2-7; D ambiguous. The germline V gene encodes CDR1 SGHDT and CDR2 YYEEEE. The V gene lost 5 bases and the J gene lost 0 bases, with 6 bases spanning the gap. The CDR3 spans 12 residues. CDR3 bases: TGTGCCAGCAGTTCCTACTCCTACGAGCAGTACTTC. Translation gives CASSSYSYEQYF.

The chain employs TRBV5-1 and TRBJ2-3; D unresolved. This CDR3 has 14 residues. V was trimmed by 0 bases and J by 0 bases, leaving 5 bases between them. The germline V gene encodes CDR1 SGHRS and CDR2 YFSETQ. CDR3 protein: CASSLGASTDTQYF. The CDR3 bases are TGCGCCAGCAGCTTGGGGGCCAGCACAGATACGCAGTATTTT.

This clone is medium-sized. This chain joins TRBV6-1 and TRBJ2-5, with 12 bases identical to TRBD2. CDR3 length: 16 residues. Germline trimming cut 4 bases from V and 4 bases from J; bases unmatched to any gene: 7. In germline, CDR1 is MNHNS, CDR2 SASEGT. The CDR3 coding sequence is TGTGCCAGCAGTGGGCCGACTAGCGGGAGACGAGAGACCCAGTACTTC. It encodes CASSGPTSGRRETQYF.

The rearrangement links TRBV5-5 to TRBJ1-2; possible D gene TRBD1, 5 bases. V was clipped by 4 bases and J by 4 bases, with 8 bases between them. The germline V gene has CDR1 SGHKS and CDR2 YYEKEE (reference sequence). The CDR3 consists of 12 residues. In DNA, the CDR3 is TGTGCCAGCAGCGAGGGGCTCTATGGCTACACCTTC. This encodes CASSEGLYGYTF.

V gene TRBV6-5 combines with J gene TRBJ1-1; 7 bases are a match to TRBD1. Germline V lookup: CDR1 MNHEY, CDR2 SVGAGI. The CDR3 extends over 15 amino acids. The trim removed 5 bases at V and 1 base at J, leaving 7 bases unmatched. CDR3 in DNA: TGTGCCAGCAGTGCCCGGGACAGCCCGAACACTGAAGCTTTCTTT. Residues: CASSARDSPNTEAFF.

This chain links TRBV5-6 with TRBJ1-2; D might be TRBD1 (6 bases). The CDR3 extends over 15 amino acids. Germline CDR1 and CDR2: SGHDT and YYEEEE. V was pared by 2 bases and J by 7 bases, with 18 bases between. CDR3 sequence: CASSFFRTAAGGYTF. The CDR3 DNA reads TGTGCCAGCAGCTTCTTCAGGACAGCAGCAGGTGGCTACACCTTC.

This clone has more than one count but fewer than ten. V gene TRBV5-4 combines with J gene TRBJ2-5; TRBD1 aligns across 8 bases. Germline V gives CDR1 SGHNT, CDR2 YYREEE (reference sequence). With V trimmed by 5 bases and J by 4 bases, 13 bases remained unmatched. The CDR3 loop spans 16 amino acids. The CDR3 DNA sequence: TGTGCCAGCAGTATCGACAGGGGCGAGGCGCGAGAGACCCAGTACTTC. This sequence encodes CASSIDRGEARETQYF.

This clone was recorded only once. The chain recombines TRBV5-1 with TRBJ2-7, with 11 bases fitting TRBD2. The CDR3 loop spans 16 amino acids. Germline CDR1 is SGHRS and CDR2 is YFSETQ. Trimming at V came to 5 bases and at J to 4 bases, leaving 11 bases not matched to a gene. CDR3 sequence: CASSVSSGGNAYEQYF. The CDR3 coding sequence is TGCGCCAGCAGTGTGTCTAGCGGGGGGAACGCTTACGAGCAGTACTTC.

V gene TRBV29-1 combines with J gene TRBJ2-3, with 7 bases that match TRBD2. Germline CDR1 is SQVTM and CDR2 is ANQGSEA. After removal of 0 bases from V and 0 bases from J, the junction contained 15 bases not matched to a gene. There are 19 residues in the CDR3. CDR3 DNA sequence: TGCAGCGTTGAAGATCCTTGGAGGGAGGGCCTTCCTAGCACAGATACGCAGTATTTT. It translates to CSVEDPWREGLPSTDTQYF.

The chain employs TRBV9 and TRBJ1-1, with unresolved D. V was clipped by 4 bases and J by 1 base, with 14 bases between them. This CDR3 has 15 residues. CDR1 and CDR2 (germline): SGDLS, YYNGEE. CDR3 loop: CASSPNWAPNTEAFF. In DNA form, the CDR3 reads TGTGCCAGCAGCCCAAATTGGGCCCCGAACACTGAAGCTTTCTTT.

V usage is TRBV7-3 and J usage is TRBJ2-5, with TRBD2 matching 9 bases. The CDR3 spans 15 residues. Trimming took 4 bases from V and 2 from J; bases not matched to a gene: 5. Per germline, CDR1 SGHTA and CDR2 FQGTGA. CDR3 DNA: TGTGCCAGCAGCTCCGCGGGGGGGAGGCAAGAGACCCAGTACTTC. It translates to CASSSAGGRQETQYF. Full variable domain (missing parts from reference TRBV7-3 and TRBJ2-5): GAGVSQTPSNKVTEKGKYVELRCDPISGHTALYWYRQSLGQGPEFLIYFQGTGAADDSGLPNDRFFAVRPEGSVSTLKIQRTERGDSAVYLCASSSAGGRQETQYFGPGTRLLVL.

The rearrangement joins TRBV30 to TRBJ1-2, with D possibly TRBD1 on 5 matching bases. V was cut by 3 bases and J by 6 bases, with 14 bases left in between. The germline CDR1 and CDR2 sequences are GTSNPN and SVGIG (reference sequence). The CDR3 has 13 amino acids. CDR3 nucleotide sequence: TGTGCCTGGAGGCCCCCAGGGCGGAATGGCTACACCTTC. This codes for CAWRPPGRNGYTF.

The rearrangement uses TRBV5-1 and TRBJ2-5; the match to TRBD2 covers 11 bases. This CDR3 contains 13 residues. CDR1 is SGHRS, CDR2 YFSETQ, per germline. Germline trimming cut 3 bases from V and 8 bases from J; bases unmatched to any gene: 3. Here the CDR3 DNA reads TGCGCCAGCAGCTCCGGGACTAGCGGCACCCAGTACTTC. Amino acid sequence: CASSSGTSGTQYF.

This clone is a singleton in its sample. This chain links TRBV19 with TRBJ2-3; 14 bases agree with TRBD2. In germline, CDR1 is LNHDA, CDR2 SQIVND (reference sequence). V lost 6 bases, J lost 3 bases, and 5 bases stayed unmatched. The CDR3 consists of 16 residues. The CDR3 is CASRSGLAGGTDTQYF. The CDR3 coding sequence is TGTGCCAGTAGATCCGGACTAGCGGGAGGTACAGATACGCAGTATTTT.

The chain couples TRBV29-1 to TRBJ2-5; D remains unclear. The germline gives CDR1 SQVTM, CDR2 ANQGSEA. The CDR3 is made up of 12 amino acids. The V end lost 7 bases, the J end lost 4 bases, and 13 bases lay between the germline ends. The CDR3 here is CSGEVRRETQYF. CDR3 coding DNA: TGCAGCGGCGAGGTGAGACGAGAGACCCAGTACTTC.

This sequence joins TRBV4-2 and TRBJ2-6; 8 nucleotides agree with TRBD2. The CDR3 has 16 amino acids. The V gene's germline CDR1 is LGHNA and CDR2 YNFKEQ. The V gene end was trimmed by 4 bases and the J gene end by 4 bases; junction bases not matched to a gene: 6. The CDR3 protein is CASSPGGTSGANVLTF. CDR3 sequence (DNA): TGTGCCAGCAGCCCGGGGGGGACCTCGGGGGCCAACGTCCTGACTTTC.

The CDR3 loop is CASSLGGLNGYTF. In DNA form, the CDR3 reads TGTGCCAGCAGCTTGGGGGGGCTTAATGGCTACACCTTC. The chain is built from TRBV5-6 and TRBJ1-2; D possibly corresponds to TRBD1 (6 bases). The V gene's germline CDR1 is SGHDT and CDR2 YYEEEE. V was shortened by 0 bases and J by 6 bases, with 9 bases between the two germline ends. The CDR3 is 13 residues long.

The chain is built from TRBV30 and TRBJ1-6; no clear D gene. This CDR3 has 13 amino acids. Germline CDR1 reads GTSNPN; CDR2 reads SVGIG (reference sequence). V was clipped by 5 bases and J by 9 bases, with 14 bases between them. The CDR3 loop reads CAWDMKGGSPLHF. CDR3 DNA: TGTGCCTGGGACATGAAGGGAGGTTCACCCCTCCACTTT.

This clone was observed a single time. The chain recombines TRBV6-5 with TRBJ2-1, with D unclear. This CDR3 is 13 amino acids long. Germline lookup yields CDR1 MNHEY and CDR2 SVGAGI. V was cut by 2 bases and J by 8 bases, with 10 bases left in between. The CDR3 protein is CASSYHPADEQFF. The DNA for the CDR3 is TGTGCCAGCAGTTACCACCCTGCGGATGAGCAGTTCTTC.

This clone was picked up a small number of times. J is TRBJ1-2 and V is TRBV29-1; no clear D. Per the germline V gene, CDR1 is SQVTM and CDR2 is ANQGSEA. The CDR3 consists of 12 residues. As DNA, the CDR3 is TGCCGGTTCGGAGATTCCTACTATGGCTACACCTTC. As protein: CRFGDSYYGYTF. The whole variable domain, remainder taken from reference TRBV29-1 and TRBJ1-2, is SAVISQKPSRDICQRGTSLTIQCQVDSQVTMMFWYRQQPGQSLTLIATANQGSEATYESGFVIDKFPISRPNLTFSTLTVSNMSPEDSSIYLCRFGDSYYGYTFGSGTRLTVV.

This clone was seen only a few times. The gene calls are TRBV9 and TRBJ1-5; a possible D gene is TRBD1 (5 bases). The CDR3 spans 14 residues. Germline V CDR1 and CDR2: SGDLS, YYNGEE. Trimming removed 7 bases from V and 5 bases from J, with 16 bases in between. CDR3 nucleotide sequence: TGTGCCAGCGGAACGGGGGAAGGAGATCAGCCCCAGCATTTT. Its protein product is CASGTGEGDQPQHF. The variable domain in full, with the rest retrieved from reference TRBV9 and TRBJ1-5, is DSGVTQTPKHLITATGQRVTLRCSPRSGDLSVYWYQQSLDQGLQFLIQYYNGEERAKGNILERFSAQQFPDLHSELNLSSLELGDSALYFCASGTGEGDQPQHFGDGTRLSIL.

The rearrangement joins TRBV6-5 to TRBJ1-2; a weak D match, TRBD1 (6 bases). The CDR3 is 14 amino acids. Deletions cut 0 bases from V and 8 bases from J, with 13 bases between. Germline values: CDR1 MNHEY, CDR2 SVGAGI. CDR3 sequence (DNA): TGTGCCAGCAGTTACTCATGGGGGGCGTGGGGCTACACCTTC. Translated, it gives CASSYSWGAWGYTF.

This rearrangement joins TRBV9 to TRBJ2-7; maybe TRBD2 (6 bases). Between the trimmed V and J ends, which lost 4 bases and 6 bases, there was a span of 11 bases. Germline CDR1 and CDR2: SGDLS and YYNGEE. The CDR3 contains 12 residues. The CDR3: CASSSEEGEQYF. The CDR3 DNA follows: TGTGCCAGCAGCTCCGAGGAGGGCGAGCAGTACTTC.

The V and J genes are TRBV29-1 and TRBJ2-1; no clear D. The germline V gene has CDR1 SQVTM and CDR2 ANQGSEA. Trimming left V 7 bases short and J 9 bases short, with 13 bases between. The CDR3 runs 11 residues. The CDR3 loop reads CSAEHTGEQFF. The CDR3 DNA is TGCAGCGCCGAACATACGGGTGAGCAGTTCTTC.

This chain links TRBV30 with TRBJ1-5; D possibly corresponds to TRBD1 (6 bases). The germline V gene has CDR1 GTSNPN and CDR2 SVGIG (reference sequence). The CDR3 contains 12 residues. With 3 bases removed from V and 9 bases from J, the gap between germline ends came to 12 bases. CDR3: CAWRFEGGPQHF. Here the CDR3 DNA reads TGTGCCTGGAGATTTGAGGGGGGGCCCCAGCATTTT.

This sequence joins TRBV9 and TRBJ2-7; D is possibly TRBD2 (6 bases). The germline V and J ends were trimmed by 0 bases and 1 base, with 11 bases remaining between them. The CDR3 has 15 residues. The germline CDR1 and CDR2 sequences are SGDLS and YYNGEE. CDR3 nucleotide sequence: TGTGCCAGCAGCGTAGCACCCGGGGGTTCCTACGAGCAGTACTTC. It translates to CASSVAPGGSYEQYF.